Listed here are 20 T cell receptor beta chains from one sample, sequenced in a study of cytomegalovirus exposure and HLA in healthy donors. Use of 60 Vbeta and 13 Jbeta primers characterized the PCR. Sequenced by immunoSEQ multiplex PCR; TCRdb stores in-frame clones only, minus some. The sample lists 200,000 or so clones, roughly 83% occurring once. Sequencing input: PBMCs. The origin of the receptors is a boy aged 5-17 years in good health and CMV-seronegative.

The gene calls are TRBV4-1 and TRBJ1-4; D possibly corresponds to TRBD1 (6 bases). Trimming pared 5 bases from V and 6 bases from J, leaving 22 bases between. Per germline, CDR1 MGHRA and CDR2 YSYEKL. The CDR3 is made up of 17 amino acids. The CDR3 DNA follows: TGCGCCAGCAGCACCCCTCCTCGCGGGGGCGCAGATGAAAAACTGTTTTTT. It codes for CASSTPPRGGADEKLFF.

This clone was detected only a few times. This chain joins TRBV10-3 and TRBJ2-1, with D maybe TRBD2 (6 bases). CDR3 length equals 18 residues. V shed 6 bases and J shed 2 bases, with 23 bases lying between them. Germline V gives CDR1 ENHRY, CDR2 SYGVKD. CDR3 sequence: CAIRGPGTATSTYNEQFF. In DNA form, the CDR3 reads TGTGCCATCAGAGGCCCCGGGACTGCTACTTCTACCTACAATGAGCAGTTCTTC.

A single count supports this clone. The chain carries TRBV27 and TRBJ1-2; the match to TRBD1 covers 7 bases. Per germline, CDR1 MNHEY and CDR2 SMNVEV (reference sequence). The CDR3 length is 15 residues. J gave up 8 bases and V 5 bases, and 14 bases lay outside the gene matches. CDR3 loop: CASSPRGTVRRGYTF. CDR3 nucleotide sequence: TGTGCCAGCAGTCCAAGGGGGACAGTCCGTCGAGGCTACACCTTC.

This clone appeared a few times. V and J are TRBV15 and TRBJ1-5, with D perhaps TRBD1 (6 bases). The CDR3 covers 15 residues. Germline V CDR1 and CDR2: LNHNV, YYDKDF (reference sequence). The V end was cut by 5 bases, the J end by 0 bases, with 11 bases between. CDR3 region: CATSPDRRSNQPQHF. Written as DNA, the CDR3 is TGTGCCACCAGCCCAGACAGGCGTAGCAATCAGCCCCAGCATTTT.

The genes are TRBV5-8 and TRBJ2-3; possible D gene TRBD2, 6 bases. The CDR3 has 16 residues. V was pared by 1 base and J by 6 bases, with 18 bases between. Germline-derived CDR1 and CDR2 are SGHTS and YDEGEE. The DNA for the CDR3 is TGTGCCAGCAGCTTGCCAGCGGGTGCATTTGAGGATACGCAGTATTTT. This codes for CASSLPAGAFEDTQYF. The full variable domain, rest sourced from reference TRBV5-8 and TRBJ2-3, is EAGVTQSPTHLIKTRGQQATLRCSPISGHTSVYWYQQALGLGLQFLLWYDEGEERNRGNFPPRFSGRQFPNYSSELNVNALELEDSALYLCASSLPAGAFEDTQYFGPGTRLTVL.

V usage is TRBV18 and J usage is TRBJ2-6, with 12 bases fitting TRBD1. The ends lost 4 bases at V and 5 bases at J; junction bases unmatched: 6. The germline V gene has CDR1 KGHSH and CDR2 LQKENI. The CDR3 extends over 17 amino acids. DNA for the CDR3: TGTGCCAGCTCACTGGGGACAGGGGGCGTCAGGGCCAACGTCCTGACTTTC. Protein product: CASSLGTGGVRANVLTF.

V usage is TRBV28 and J usage is TRBJ2-7, with TRBD2 as a possible D gene (5 bases). V lost 3 bases to trimming and J lost 2 bases, with 14 bases between them. Germline lookup yields CDR1 MDHEN and CDR2 SYDVKM. The CDR3 runs 15 residues. This chain's CDR3 is CASSLPAEVAYEQYF. The CDR3 bases are TGTGCCAGCAGTTTGCCAGCGGAAGTGGCCTACGAGCAGTACTTC. The full variable domain, its missing parts supplied by reference TRBV28 and TRBJ2-7, is DVKVTQSSRYLVKRTGEKVFLECVQDMDHENMFWYRQDPGLGLRLIYFSYDVKMKEKGDIPEGYSVSREKKERFSLILESASTNQTSMYLCASSLPAEVAYEQYFGPGTRLTVT.

This chain uses TRBV5-1 with TRBJ1-2; D uncertain. Germline values: CDR1 SGHRS, CDR2 YFSETQ. The V gene lost 2 bases and the J gene lost 7 bases, with 12 bases spanning the gap. The CDR3 covers 13 residues. CDR3 in amino acids: CASSLEGESGYTF. Written as DNA, the CDR3 is TGCGCCAGCAGCTTAGAAGGAGAGAGTGGCTACACCTTC.

CDR3 in DNA: TGCGCCAGCAGCCTCAACCGGGACAGGGGTCAGCCCCAGCATTTT. Protein: CASSLNRDRGQPQHF. The chain recombines TRBV4-1 with TRBJ1-5; TRBD1 aligns across 10 bases. Germline CDR1 and CDR2: MGHRA and YSYEKL. Germline trimming cut 4 bases from V and 6 bases from J; bases unmatched to any gene: 6. This CDR3 region has 15 residues.

J is TRBJ1-2 and V is TRBV10-3; no firm D call. The CDR3 extends over 13 amino acids. Trimming cost V 5 bases and J 0 bases, with 7 bases left between them. Germline V gene sequence: CDR1 ENHRY, CDR2 SYGVKD. As DNA, the CDR3 is TGTGCCATCAGTATAGGAGCTAACTATGGCTACACCTTC. Protein: CAISIGANYGYTF.

A note on this clone: Within the sample, other DNA sequences also encode this same CDR3. The chain combines TRBV27 with TRBJ1-1; a weak D match, TRBD1 (5 bases). The V gene's germline CDR1 is MNHEY and CDR2 SMNVEV (reference sequence). The length of the CDR3 is 14 residues. Trimming removed 5 bases at V and 4 bases at J, with 14 bases between. The CDR3 region has the DNA TGTGCCAGCAGTCCCAGTCAGGGAAGCACTGAAGCTTTCTTT. It encodes CASSPSQGSTEAFF.

V gene TRBV10-1 combines with J gene TRBJ2-7, with D hard to call. Looked up from germline, CDR1 is WNHNN and CDR2 is SYGVQD (reference sequence). The length of the CDR3 is 12 residues. V lost 3 bases and J 3 bases, leaving 6 bases between the germline ends. For the CDR3, the DNA is TGCGCCAGCAGTGACTCTAGCTACGAGCAGTACTTC. It is translated as CASSDSSYEQYF.

The V and J genes are TRBV5-1 and TRBJ2-7; 8 bases are a match to TRBD1. After removal of 4 bases from V and 2 bases from J, the junction contained 5 bases not matched to a gene. The germline V gene has CDR1 SGHRS and CDR2 YFSETQ. This CDR3 contains 14 residues. The CDR3 protein is CASSVGTGAYEQYF. Here the CDR3 DNA reads TGCGCCAGCAGCGTAGGGACAGGAGCCTACGAGCAGTACTTC.

The chain recombines TRBV18 with TRBJ2-1, with D tentatively TRBD2 (5 bases). CDR3 length equals 13 residues. The V gene lost 5 bases and the J gene lost 4 bases, with 9 bases spanning the gap. From germline, CDR1 is KGHSH and CDR2 LQKENI. The CDR3 spells CASSFGIYNEQFF. In nucleotides, the CDR3 is TGTGCCAGCTCATTCGGGATTTACAATGAGCAGTTCTTC.

The chain carries TRBV4-2 and TRBJ1-2, with 9 nucleotides matching TRBD1. Germline V gene sequence: CDR1 LGHNA, CDR2 YNFKEQ. V gave up 0 bases and J gave up 0 bases; unmatched junction bases: 5. The CDR3 has 17 amino acids. CDR3 residues: CASSQETGGLANYGYTF. The CDR3 nucleotides read TGTGCCAGCAGCCAAGAAACAGGGGGCCTGGCTAACTATGGCTACACCTTC.

V is TRBV7-9 and J is TRBJ1-6; 11 nucleotides agree with TRBD1. The V segment lost 5 bases and the J segment 9 bases; nucleotides outside the gene matches: 9. This CDR3 region has 16 residues. Germline V lookup: CDR1 SEHNR, CDR2 FQNEAQ (reference sequence). CDR3 DNA: TGTGCCAGCAGCATCCTTCCCGGGACAGGGGGTTCACCCCTCCACTTT. This translates into CASSILPGTGGSPLHF.

The chain couples TRBV27 to TRBJ2-2; 7 bases line up with TRBD2. After removal of 5 bases from V and 0 bases from J, the junction contained 9 bases not matched to a gene. The V gene's germline CDR1 is MNHEY and CDR2 SMNVEV (reference sequence). This CDR3 spans 17 amino acids. The CDR3 reads CASSTPSSGPNTGELFF. DNA of the CDR3: TGTGCCAGCAGTACCCCCTCTAGCGGACCGAACACCGGGGAGCTGTTTTTT.

A few counts support this clone. The chain carries TRBV12-5 and TRBJ1-4, with 7 bases lining up with TRBD1. This CDR3 is built from 18 residues. The V segment lost 3 bases and the J segment 0 bases; nucleotides outside the gene matches: 10. CDR1 is LGHNT and CDR2 is FRNRAP in the germline V gene. In DNA, the CDR3 is TGTGCTAGTGGTTTCTCACCCCTACAGGGGCCAACTAATGAAAAACTGTTTTTT. Translating gives CASGFSPLQGPTNEKLFF.

A remark on this clone: The junction differs from germline at one of its ends, possibly a read error. The V call is TRBV6-1, the J call TRBJ1-1; 10 nucleotides align to TRBD1. Looked up from germline, CDR1 is MNHNS and CDR2 is SASEGT. The CDR3 consists of 15 residues. The CDR3 DNA follows: TGTGCCAGCAGAGACAGGGGGCAGGTGAAAACTGAAGCTTTCTTT. Translated: CASRDRGQVKTEAFF.

There are a few counts of this clone. The chain has TRBV5-1 and TRBJ2-7; 7 nucleotides line up with TRBD1. Germline CDR1 is SGHRS and CDR2 is YFSETQ. This CDR3 comprises 14 residues. The V and J ends lost 3 bases and 2 bases, in that order; junction bases with no gene match: 5. This CDR3 reads CASSSNRGAYEQYF. The CDR3 region has the DNA TGCGCCAGCAGCTCCAACAGGGGCGCCTACGAGCAGTACTTC.